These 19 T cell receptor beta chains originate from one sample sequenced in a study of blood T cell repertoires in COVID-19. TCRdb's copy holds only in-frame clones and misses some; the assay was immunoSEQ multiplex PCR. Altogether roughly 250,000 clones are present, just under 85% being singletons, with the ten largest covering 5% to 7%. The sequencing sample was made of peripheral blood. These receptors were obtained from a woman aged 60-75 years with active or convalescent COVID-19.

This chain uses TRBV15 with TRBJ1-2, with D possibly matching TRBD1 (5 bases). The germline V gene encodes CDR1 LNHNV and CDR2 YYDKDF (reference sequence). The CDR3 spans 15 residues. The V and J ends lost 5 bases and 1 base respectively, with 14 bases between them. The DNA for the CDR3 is TGTGCCACCAGCGGGGGGGACCGTTTTAACTATGGCTACACCTTC. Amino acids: CATSGGDRFNYGYTF. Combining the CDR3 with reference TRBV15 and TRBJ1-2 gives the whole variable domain DAMVIQNPRYQVTQFGKPVTLSCSQTLNHNVMYWYQQKSSQAPKLLFHYYDKDFNNEADTPDNFQSRRPNTSFCFLDIRSPGLGDTAMYLCATSGGDRFNYGYTFGSGTRLTVV.

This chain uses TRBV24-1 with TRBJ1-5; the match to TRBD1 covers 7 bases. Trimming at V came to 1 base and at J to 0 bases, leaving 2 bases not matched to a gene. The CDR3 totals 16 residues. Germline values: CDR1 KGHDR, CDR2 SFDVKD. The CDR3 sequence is CATSDFDRASNQPQHF. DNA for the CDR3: TGTGCCACCAGTGATTTTGACAGGGCTAGCAATCAGCCCCAGCATTTT.

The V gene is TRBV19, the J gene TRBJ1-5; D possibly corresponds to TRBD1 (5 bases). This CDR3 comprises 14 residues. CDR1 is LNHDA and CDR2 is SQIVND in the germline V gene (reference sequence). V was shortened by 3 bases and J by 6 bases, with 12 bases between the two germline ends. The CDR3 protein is CASSIGAGIQPQHF. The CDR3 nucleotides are TGTGCCAGTAGTATTGGGGCAGGTATTCAGCCCCAGCATTTT.

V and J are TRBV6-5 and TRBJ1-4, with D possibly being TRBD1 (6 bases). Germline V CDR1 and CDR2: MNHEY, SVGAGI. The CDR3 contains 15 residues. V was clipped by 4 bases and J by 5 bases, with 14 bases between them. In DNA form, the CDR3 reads TGTGCCAGCAGTTGGCGCAGGGGAGGGAATGAAAAACTGTTTTTT. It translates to CASSWRRGGNEKLFF.

The CDR3 DNA reads as TGTGCCAGCAGCCCCCTTGACAGCTCTGGAAACACCATATATTTT. It translates to CASSPLDSSGNTIYF. This chain connects TRBV7-6 to TRBJ1-3; D is perhaps TRBD1 (5 bases). Trimming took 5 bases from V and 0 from J, leaving 11 bases between them. Germline loops: CDR1 SGHVS, CDR2 FNYEAQ. This CDR3 region has 15 residues. The entire variable domain, with the rest obtained from reference TRBV7-6 and TRBJ1-3, is as follows: GAGVSQSPRYKVTKRGQDVALRCDPISGHVSLYWYRQALGQGPEFLTYFNYEAQQDKSGLPNDRFSAERPEGSISTLTIQRTEQRDSAMYRCASSPLDSSGNTIYFGEGSWLTVV.

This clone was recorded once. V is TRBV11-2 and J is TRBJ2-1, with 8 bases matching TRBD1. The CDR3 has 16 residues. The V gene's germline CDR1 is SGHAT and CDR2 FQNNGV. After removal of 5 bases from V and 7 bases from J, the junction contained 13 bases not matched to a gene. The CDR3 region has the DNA TGTGCCAGCAGCACCCAAACCGGGACAGGAATAAATGAGCAGTTCTTC. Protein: CASSTQTGTGINEQFF.

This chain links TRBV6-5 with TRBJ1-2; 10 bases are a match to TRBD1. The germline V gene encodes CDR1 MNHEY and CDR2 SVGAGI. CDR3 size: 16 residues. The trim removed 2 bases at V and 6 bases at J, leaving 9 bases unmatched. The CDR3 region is CASSYRDRGPGHGYTF. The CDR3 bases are TGTGCCAGCAGTTACCGGGACAGGGGTCCGGGGCATGGCTACACCTTC.

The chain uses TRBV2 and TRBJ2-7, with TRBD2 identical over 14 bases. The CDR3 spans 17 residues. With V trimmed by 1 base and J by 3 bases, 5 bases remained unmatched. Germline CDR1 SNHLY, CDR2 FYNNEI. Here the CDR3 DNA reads TGTGCCAGCAGTGAAGGGACTAGCGGGGGGCATCTCTACGAGCAGTACGTC. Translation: CASSEGTSGGHLYEQYV.

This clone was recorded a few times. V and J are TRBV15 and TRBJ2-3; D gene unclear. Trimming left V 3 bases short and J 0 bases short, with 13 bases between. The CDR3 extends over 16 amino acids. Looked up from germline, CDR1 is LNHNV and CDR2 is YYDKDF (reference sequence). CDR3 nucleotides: TGTGCCACCAGCAGTGGGTTAACTACCAGCACAGATACGCAGTATTTT. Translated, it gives CATSSGLTTSTDTQYF.

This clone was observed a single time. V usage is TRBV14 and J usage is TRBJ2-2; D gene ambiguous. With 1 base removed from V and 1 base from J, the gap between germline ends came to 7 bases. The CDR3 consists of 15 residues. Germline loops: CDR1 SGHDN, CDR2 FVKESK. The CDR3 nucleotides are TGTGCCAGCAGCCAAGGGCCCTGGAACACCGGGGAGCTGTTTTTT. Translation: CASSQGPWNTGELFF.

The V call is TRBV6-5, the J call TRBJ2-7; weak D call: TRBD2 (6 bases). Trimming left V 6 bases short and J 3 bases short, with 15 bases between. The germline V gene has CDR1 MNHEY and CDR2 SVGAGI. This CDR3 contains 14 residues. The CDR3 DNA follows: TGTGCCAGCAGGCACCGGGACTTAGACTACGAGCAGTACTTC. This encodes CASRHRDLDYEQYF.

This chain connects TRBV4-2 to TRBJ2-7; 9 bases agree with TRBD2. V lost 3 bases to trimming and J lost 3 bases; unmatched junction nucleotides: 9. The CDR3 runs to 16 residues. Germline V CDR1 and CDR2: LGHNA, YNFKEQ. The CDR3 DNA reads TGTGCCAGCAGCCACGACCCGGCGGGGGGGTTCTACGAGCAGTACGTC. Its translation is CASSHDPAGGFYEQYV.

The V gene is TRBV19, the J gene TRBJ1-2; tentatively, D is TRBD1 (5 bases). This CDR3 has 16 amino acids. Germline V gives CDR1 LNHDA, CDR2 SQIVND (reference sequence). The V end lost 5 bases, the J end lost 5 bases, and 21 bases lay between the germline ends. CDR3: CASSGGTRGEMYGYTF. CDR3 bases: TGTGCCAGTAGTGGGGGTACCCGGGGGGAGATGTATGGCTACACCTTC.

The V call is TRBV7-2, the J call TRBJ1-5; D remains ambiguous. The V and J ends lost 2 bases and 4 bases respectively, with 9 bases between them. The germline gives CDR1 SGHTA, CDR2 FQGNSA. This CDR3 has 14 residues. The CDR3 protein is CASSLFGQNQPQHF. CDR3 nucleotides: TGTGCCAGCAGCTTATTTGGTCAGAATCAGCCCCAGCATTTT.

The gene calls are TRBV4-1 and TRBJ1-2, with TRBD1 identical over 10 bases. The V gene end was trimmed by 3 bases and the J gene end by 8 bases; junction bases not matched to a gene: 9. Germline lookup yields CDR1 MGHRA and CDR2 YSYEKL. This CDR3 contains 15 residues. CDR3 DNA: TGCGCCAGCAGCCACAACCGGGACAGGGGATTGGGCTACACCTTC. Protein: CASSHNRDRGLGYTF.

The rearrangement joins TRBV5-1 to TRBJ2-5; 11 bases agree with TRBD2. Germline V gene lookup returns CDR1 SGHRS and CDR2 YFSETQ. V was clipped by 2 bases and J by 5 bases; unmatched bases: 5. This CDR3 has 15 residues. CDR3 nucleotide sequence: TGCGCCAGCAGCTTCTGGTCTAGCGGGGGGGAGACCCAGTACTTC. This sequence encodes CASSFWSSGGETQYF.

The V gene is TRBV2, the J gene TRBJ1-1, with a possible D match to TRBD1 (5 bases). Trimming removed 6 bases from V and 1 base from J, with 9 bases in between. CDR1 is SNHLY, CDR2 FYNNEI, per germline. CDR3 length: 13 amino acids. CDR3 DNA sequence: TGTGCCAGCAGCTACAGGCCGAACACTGAAGCTTTCTTT. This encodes CASSYRPNTEAFF.

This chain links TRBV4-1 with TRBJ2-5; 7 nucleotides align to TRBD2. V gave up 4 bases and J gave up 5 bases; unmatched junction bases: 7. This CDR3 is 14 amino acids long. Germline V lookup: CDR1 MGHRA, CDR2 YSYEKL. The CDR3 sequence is CASSRLGGRETQYF. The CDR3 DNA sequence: TGCGCCAGCAGCCGTCTGGGAGGGAGGGAGACCCAGTACTTC.

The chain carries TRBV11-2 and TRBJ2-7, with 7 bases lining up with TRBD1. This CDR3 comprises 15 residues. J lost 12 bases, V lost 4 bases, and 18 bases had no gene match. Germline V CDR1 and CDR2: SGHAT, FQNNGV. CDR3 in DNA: TGTGCCAGCAGCTCCCCCCGGGACAGAGAATACGTGGTGTACTTC. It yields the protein CASSSPRDREYVVYF.